Listed here are 18 T cell receptor beta chains from one sample, sequenced in a study of T cell responses to AZD1222 COVID-19 vaccine. Assay used: immunoSEQ multiplex PCR; TCRdb lists only in-frame clones, some missing. The sample contains over 70,000 clones, approximately 81% of which appear only once. Sequenced here: peripheral blood, sampled on day 0 of AZD1222 vaccination. These TCRs come from an adult in good health.

The rearrangement uses TRBV5-6 and TRBJ1-2; no clear D. From germline, CDR1 is SGHDT and CDR2 YYEEEE. Deletions cut 0 bases from V and 3 bases from J, with 9 bases between. The CDR3 sequence is 14 residues long. CDR3 sequence: CASSLAHLDYGYTF. CDR3 sequence (DNA): TGTGCCAGCAGCTTGGCACATCTTGACTATGGCTACACCTTC.

The chain employs TRBV11-2 and TRBJ2-4, with 7 bases fitting TRBD1. The J segment lost 9 bases and the V segment lost 7 bases, leaving 9 bases of the junction unmatched. CDR1 and CDR2 from the germline V gene are SGHAT and FQNNGV. The CDR3 contains 13 residues. DNA for the CDR3: TGTGCCAGCAAAGAAGGGGGCGCGGGCATTCAGTACTTC. Protein: CASKEGGAGIQYF.

The chain carries TRBV11-2 and TRBJ2-1; TRBD1 agrees at 8 bases. The germline CDR1 and CDR2 sequences are SGHAT and FQNNGV. The CDR3 has 17 residues. After removal of 4 bases from V and 7 bases from J, the junction contained 15 bases not matched to a gene. DNA of the CDR3: TGTGCCAGCAGCTGGGGACCCGGACAGGGTAGTAAGAATGAGCAGTTCTTC. It encodes CASSWGPGQGSKNEQFF.

V usage is TRBV5-4 and J usage is TRBJ2-5; D remains ambiguous. The V and J ends lost 4 bases and 3 bases respectively, with 10 bases between them. Germline CDR1 SGHNT, CDR2 YYREEE (reference sequence). This CDR3 region has 13 residues. The CDR3, as DNA: TGTGCCAGCAGCGATTGGACCGAAGAGACCCAGTACTTC. Protein product: CASSDWTEETQYF. The full variable domain, its missing parts supplied by reference TRBV5-4 and TRBJ2-5, is ETGVTQSPTHLIKTRGQQVTLRCSSQSGHNTVSWYQQALGQGPQFIFQYYREEENGRGNFPPRFSGLQFPNYSSELNVNALELDDSALYLCASSDWTEETQYFGPGTRLLVL.

J is TRBJ2-5 and V is TRBV29-1, with D maybe TRBD2 (6 bases). Germline V gene lookup returns CDR1 SQVTM and CDR2 ANQGSEA. V lost 7 bases, J lost 2 bases, and 8 bases lay in between. The CDR3 loop spans 11 amino acids. CDR3 nucleotides: TGCAGCGCCGGACTACAAGAGACCCAGTACTTC. The encoded protein is CSAGLQETQYF.

The V and J genes are TRBV25-1 and TRBJ1-2; 8 bases line up with TRBD1. From germline, CDR1 is MGHDK and CDR2 SYGVNS. This CDR3 contains 10 residues. V dropped 8 bases and J dropped 13; count of bases not matched to a gene: 6. CDR3 residues: CASGWTGLTF. CDR3 sequence (DNA): TGTGCCAGCGGATGGACAGGGCTCACCTTC.

The rearrangement links TRBV27 to TRBJ1-2; TRBD1 matches 9 bases. Trimming at V came to 2 bases and at J to 5 bases, leaving 15 bases not matched to a gene. Germline CDR1 reads MNHEY; CDR2 reads SMNVEV (reference sequence). CDR3 length: 18 amino acids. In nucleotides, the CDR3 is TGTGCCAGCAGTTTAAGTGGGTTCCGGGACAGGGAAGGTTATGGCTACACCTTC. It translates to CASSLSGFRDREGYGYTF.

This rearrangement joins TRBV5-1 to TRBJ2-3; the D gene is possibly TRBD1 (7 bases). Trimming took 0 bases from V and 0 from J, leaving 20 bases between them. This CDR3 region has 19 residues. In germline, CDR1 is SGHRS, CDR2 YFSETQ. The CDR3, as DNA: TGCGCCAGCAGCTTGGCCGAAGGAACACAGGGGACTAGCACAGATACGCAGTATTTT. This gives the protein CASSLAEGTQGTSTDTQYF.

The rearrangement links TRBV19 to TRBJ1-2, with D uncertain. CDR1 and CDR2 (germline): LNHDA, SQIVND (reference sequence). The CDR3 sequence is 14 residues long. The V and J ends lost 7 bases and 2 bases respectively, with 14 bases between them. DNA for the CDR3: TGTGCCAGTACCCGAGGTCGGGGAAACTATGGCTACACCTTC. It codes for CASTRGRGNYGYTF. Looking up the rest from reference TRBV19 and TRBJ1-2 gives the full variable domain: DGGITQSPKYLFRKEGQNVTLSCEQNLNHDAMYWYRQDPGQGLRLIYYSQIVNDFQKGDIAEGYSVSREKKESFPLTVTSAQKNPTAFYLCASTRGRGNYGYTFGSGTRLTVV.

J is TRBJ2-7 and V is TRBV19; D tentatively reads TRBD1 or TRBD2 (6 bases each). From germline, CDR1 is LNHDA and CDR2 SQIVND (reference sequence). V was clipped by 3 bases and J by 6 bases, with 15 bases between them. The CDR3 has 14 amino acids. The CDR3 loop reads CASSMGGEAGEQYF. CDR3 in DNA: TGTGCCAGTAGTATGGGGGGCGAAGCGGGCGAGCAGTACTTC.

The chain carries TRBV12-5 and TRBJ1-1; 7 bases are a match to TRBD1. The trim removed 6 bases at V and 4 bases at J, leaving 11 bases unmatched. CDR1 is LGHNT, CDR2 FRNRAP, per germline. The CDR3 loop spans 15 amino acids. CDR3 loop: CASGLTGAGGTEAFF. DNA for the CDR3: TGTGCTAGTGGCCTTACAGGGGCCGGGGGCACTGAAGCTTTCTTT.

CDR3 DNA: TGTGCCAGCAGCCGACTCGGACAGCCGACTAATGAAAAACTGTTTTTT. Residues: CASSRLGQPTNEKLFF. The rearrangement uses TRBV11-2 and TRBJ1-4; tentatively, D is TRBD1 (6 bases). The V gene lost 5 bases and the J gene lost 2 bases, with 15 bases spanning the gap. This CDR3 comprises 16 residues. CDR1 and CDR2 (germline): SGHAT, FQNNGV.

The chain is built from TRBV19 and TRBJ2-2; D tentatively fits TRBD1 or TRBD2 (6 bases each). Per the germline V gene, CDR1 is LNHDA and CDR2 is SQIVND (reference sequence). Between the trimmed V and J ends, which lost 6 bases and 7 bases, there was a span of 12 bases. The CDR3 runs to 13 residues. The CDR3 nucleotides are TGTGCCAGTAGAAGGGGGGCTCTCGGGGAGCTGTTTTTT. This sequence encodes CASRRGALGELFF.

The chain uses TRBV11-2 and TRBJ2-7; D call uncertain. Trimming cost V 5 bases and J 0 bases, with 8 bases left between them. The CDR3 consists of 13 residues. CDR1 SGHAT and CDR2 FQNNGV come from the germline V gene. CDR3 nucleotides: TGTGCCAGCAGCCCTTTTAGCTCCTACGAGCAGTACTTC. This translates into CASSPFSSYEQYF.

The rearrangement links TRBV5-1 to TRBJ1-6; D unresolved. Germline CDR1 SGHRS, CDR2 YFSETQ. CDR3 size: 15 residues. The V end lost 0 bases, the J end lost 9 bases, and 13 bases lay between the germline ends. The CDR3 DNA is TGCGCCAGCAGCTTGGTGGGCACTGAAAGTTCACCCCTCCACTTT. It yields the protein CASSLVGTESSPLHF.

The chain combines TRBV11-3 with TRBJ2-1, with D unclear. The CDR3 has 16 amino acids. Between the trimmed V and J ends, which lost 2 bases and 0 bases, there was a span of 11 bases. Per the germline V gene, CDR1 is SGHNT and CDR2 is YENEEA. The CDR3 coding sequence is TGTGCCAGCAGCTTATCCTCGTCCAGCTCCTACAATGAGCAGTTCTTC. This translates into CASSLSSSSSYNEQFF. Full variable domain (missing parts from reference TRBV11-3 and TRBJ2-1): EAGVVQSPRYKIIEKKQPVAFWCNPISGHNTLYWYLQNLGQGPELLIRYENEEAVDDSQLPKDRFSAERLKGVDSTLKIQPAELGDSAVYLCASSLSSSSSYNEQFFGPGTRLTVL.

The V and J genes are TRBV18 and TRBJ1-3; D is perhaps TRBD1 (5 bases). Germline V gives CDR1 KGHSH, CDR2 LQKENI. V lost 3 bases and J 4 bases, leaving 10 bases between the germline ends. This CDR3 comprises 14 residues. The CDR3 spells CASSPTTVGNTIYF. The CDR3, as DNA: TGTGCCAGCTCACCCACGACAGTGGGAAACACCATATATTTT.

J is TRBJ1-6 and V is TRBV5-5; the D gene is possibly TRBD1 (6 bases). CDR3 length equals 14 residues. Germline V gives CDR1 SGHKS, CDR2 YYEKEE (reference sequence). Trimming shortened V by 2 bases and J by 6 bases, and 9 bases separated the two germline ends. The CDR3 nucleotides read TGTGCCAGCAGCTTCTCAGGGGTTAATTCACCCCTCCACTTT. Its translation is CASSFSGVNSPLHF.